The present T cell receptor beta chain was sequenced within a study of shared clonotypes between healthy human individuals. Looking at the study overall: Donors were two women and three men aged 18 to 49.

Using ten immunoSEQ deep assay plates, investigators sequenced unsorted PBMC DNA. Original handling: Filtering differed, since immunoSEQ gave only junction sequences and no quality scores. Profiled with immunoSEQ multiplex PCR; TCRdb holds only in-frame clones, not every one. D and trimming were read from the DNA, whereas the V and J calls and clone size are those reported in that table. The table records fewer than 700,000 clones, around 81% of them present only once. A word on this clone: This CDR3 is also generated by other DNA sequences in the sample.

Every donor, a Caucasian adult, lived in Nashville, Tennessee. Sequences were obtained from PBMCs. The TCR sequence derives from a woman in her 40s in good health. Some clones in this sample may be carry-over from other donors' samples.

CDR3 DNA sequence: TGTGCCAGCAGCGTAGGGTCAGGTAGCACAGATACGCAGTATTTT. This codes for CASSVGSGSTDTQYF. J is TRBJ2-3 and V is TRBV9; D unresolved. The CDR3 spans 15 residues. Germline V lookup: CDR1 SGDLS, CDR2 YYNGEE. V lost 0 bases, J lost 0 bases, and 8 bases lay in between.